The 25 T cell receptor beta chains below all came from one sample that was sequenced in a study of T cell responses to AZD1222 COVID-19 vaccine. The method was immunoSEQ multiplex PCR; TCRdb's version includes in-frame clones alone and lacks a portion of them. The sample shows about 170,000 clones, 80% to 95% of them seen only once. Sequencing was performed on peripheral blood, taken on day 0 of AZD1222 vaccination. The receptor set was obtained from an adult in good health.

CDR3 sequence: CASSQGVWAGVSTGELFF. CDR3 in DNA: TGTGCCAGCAGCCAAGGCGTATGGGCGGGAGTGTCCACCGGGGAGCTGTTTTTT. This chain joins TRBV3-1 (or the pseudogene TRBV3-2) and TRBJ2-2, with 7 bases fitting TRBD2. V lost 1 base to trimming and J lost 4 bases; unmatched junction nucleotides: 12. The CDR3 is made up of 18 amino acids. Germline lookup yields CDR1 LGHDT and CDR2 YNNKEL (reference sequence).

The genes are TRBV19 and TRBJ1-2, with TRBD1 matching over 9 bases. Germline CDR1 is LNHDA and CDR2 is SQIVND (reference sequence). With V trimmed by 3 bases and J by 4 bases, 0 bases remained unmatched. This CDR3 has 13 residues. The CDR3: CASSMGQGYGYTF. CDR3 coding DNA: TGTGCCAGTAGTATGGGACAGGGCTATGGCTACACCTTC.

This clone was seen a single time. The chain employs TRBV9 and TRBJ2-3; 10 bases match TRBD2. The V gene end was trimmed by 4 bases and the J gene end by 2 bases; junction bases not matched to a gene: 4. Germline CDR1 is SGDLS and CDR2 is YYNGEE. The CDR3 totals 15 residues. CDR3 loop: CASSQTSGTTDTQYF. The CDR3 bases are TGTGCCAGCAGCCAAACTAGCGGGACCACAGATACGCAGTATTTT.

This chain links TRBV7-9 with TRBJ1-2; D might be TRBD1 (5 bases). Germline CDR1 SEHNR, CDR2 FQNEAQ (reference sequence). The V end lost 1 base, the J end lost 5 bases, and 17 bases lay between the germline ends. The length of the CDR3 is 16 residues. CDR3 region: CASSLGSLGPRYGYTF. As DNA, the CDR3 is TGTGCCAGCAGCTTAGGAAGTCTGGGGCCGAGGTATGGCTACACCTTC.

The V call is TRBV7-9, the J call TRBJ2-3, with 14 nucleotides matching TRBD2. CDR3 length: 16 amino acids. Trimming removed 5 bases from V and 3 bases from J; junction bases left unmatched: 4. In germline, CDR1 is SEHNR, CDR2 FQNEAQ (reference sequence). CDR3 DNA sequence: TGTGCCAGCAGCACCGGGACTAGCGGGGGAACAGATACGCAGTATTTT. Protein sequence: CASSTGTSGGTDTQYF.

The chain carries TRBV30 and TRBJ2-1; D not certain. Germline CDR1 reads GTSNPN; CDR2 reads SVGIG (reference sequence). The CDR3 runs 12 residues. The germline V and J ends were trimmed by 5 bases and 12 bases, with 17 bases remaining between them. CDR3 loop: CAWSFWGFGQFF. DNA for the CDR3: TGTGCCTGGTCCTTTTGGGGATTTGGGCAGTTCTTC.

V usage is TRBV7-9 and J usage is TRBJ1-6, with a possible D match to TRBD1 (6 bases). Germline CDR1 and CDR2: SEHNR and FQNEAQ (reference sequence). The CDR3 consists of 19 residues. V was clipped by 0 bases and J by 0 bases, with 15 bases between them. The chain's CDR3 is CASSLALLGQSSYNSPLHF. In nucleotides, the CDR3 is TGTGCCAGCAGCTTAGCACTCCTAGGACAGAGCTCCTATAATTCACCCCTCCACTTT.

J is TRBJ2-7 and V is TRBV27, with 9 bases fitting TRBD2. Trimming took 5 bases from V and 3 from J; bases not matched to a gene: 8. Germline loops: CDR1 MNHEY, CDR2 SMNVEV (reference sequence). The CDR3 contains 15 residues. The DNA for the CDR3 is TGTGCCAGCAGTCCCTTCAGCGGGGGGATCTACGAGCAGTACTTC. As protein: CASSPFSGGIYEQYF.

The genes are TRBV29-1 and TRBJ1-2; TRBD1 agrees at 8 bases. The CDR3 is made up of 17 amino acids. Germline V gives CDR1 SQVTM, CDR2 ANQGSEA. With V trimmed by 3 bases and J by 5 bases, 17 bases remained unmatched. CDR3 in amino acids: CSVDPRPNDRGLYGYTF. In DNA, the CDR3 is TGCAGCGTTGATCCCCGCCCAAATGACAGGGGACTGTATGGCTACACCTTC.

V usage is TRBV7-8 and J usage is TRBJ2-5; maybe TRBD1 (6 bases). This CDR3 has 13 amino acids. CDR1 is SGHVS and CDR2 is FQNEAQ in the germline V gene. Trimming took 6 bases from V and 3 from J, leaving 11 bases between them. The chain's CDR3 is CASRQGPEETQYF. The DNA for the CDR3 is TGTGCCAGCAGACAGGGTCCAGAAGAGACCCAGTACTTC.

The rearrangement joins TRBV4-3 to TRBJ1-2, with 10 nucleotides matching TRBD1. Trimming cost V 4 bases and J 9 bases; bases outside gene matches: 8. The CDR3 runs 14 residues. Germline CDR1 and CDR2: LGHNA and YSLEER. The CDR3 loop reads CASSRTGGGRSYTF. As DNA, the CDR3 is TGCGCCAGCAGCCGGACAGGGGGTGGCCGGAGCTACACCTTC.

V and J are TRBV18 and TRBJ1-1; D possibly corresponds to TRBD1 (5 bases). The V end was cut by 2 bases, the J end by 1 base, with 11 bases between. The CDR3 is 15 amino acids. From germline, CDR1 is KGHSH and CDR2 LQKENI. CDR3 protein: CASSPGRQGNTEAFF. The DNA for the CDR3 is TGTGCCAGCTCACCAGGTCGGCAGGGGAACACTGAAGCTTTCTTT.

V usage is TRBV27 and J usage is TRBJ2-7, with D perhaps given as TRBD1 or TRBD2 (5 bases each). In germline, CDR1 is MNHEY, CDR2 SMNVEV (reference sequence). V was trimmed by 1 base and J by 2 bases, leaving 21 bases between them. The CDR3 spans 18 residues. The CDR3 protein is CASSLLRGGKVPPYEQYF. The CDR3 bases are TGTGCCAGCAGTTTATTGAGGGGCGGAAAAGTTCCTCCCTACGAGCAGTACTTC.

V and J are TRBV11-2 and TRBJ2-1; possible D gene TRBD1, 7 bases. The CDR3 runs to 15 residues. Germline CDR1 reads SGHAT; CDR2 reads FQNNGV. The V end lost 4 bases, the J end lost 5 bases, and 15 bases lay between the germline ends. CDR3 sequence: CASSSYRGGDNEQFF. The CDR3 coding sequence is TGTGCCAGCAGCTCTTACAGGGGAGGAGACAATGAGCAGTTCTTC.

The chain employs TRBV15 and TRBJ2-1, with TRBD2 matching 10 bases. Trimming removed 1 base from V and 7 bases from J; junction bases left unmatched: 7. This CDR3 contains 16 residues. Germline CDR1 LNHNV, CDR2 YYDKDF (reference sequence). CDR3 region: CATSRGSSGGENEQFF. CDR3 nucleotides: TGTGCCACCAGCAGAGGATCTAGCGGGGGTGAGAATGAGCAGTTCTTC.

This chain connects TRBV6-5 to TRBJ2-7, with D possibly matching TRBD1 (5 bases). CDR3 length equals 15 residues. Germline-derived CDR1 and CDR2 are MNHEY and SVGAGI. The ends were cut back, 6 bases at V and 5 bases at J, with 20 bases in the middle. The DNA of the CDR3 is TGTGCCAGCAGGGTGCAGGGCGTAATTGTTAACGAGCAGTACTTC. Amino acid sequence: CASRVQGVIVNEQYF.

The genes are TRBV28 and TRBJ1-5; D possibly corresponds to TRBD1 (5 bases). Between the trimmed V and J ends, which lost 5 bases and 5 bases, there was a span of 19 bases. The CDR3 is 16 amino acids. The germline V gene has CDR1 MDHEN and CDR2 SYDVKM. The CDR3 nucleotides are TGTGCCAGCAGTCTCGCGGGCAGGGAGAATCATCAGCCCCAGCATTTT. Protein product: CASSLAGRENHQPQHF.

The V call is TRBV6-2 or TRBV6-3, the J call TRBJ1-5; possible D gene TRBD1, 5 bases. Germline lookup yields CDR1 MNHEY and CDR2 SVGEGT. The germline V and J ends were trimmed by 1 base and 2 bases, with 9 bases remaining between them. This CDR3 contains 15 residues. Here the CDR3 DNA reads TGTGCCAGCAGTTACTTAGGGACGGGCAATCAGCCCCAGCATTTT. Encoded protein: CASSYLGTGNQPQHF.

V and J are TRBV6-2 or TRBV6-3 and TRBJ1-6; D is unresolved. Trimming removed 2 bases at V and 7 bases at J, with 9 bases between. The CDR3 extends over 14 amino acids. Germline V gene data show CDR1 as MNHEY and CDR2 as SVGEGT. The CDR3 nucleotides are TGTGCCAGCAGTTACCAAACACAGAATTCACCCCTCCACTTT. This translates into CASSYQTQNSPLHF.

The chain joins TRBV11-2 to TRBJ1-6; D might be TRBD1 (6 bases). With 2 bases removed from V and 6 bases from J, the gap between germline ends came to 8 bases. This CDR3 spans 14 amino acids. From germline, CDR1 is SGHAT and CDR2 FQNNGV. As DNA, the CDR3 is TGTGCCAGCAGCTTACGACAGGCTAATTCACCCCTCCACTTT. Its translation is CASSLRQANSPLHF.

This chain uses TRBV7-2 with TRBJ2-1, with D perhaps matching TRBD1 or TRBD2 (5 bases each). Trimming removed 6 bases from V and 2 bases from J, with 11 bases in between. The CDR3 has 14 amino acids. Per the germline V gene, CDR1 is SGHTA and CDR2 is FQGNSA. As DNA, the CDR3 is TGTGCCAGCAGTCGGGGCAATACCTACAATGAGCAGTTCTTC. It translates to CASSRGNTYNEQFF.

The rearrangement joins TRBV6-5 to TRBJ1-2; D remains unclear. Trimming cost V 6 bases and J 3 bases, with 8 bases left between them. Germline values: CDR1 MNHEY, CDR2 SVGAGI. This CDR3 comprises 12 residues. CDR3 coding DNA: TGTGCCAGCAGCCGGCGCGACTATGGCTACACCTTC. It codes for CASSRRDYGYTF.

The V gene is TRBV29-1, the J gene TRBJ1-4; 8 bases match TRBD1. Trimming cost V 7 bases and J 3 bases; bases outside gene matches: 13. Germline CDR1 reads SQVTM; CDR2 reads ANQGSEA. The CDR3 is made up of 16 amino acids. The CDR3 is CSATRQGCLSNEKLFF. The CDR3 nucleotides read TGCAGCGCGACGAGACAGGGGTGCCTGTCTAATGAAAAACTGTTTTTT.

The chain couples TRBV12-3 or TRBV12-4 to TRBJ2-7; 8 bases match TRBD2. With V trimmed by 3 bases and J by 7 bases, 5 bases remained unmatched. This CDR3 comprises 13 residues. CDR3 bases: TGTGCCAGCAGTTTCGTAGTAGCGGGGGAGCAGTACTTC. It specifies CASSFVVAGEQYF.

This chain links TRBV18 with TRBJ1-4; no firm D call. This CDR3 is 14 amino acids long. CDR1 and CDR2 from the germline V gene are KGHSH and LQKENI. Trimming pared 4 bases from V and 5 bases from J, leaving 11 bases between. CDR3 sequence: CASSRQERNEKLFF. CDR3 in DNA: TGTGCCAGCTCACGCCAGGAAAGGAATGAAAAACTGTTTTTT. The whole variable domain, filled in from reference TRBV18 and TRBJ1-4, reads NAGVMQNPRHLVRRRGQEARLRCSPMKGHSHVYWYRQLPEEGLKFMVYLQKENIIDESGMPKERFSAEFPKEGPSILRIQQVVRGDSAAYFCASSRQERNEKLFFGSGTQLSVL.